This T cell receptor (beta chain) was sequenced for a study of blood T cell repertoires in COVID-19. The assay was immunoSEQ multiplex PCR, and TCRdb's table has in-frame clones only and misses some. Here the sample spans about 220,000 clones, 83% being singletons. Researchers sorted participants into cohorts using their self-reported clinical history. As concerns this clone: In the same sample, other DNA sequences code for this CDR3.

V dropped 5 bases and J dropped 4 bases, with 13 bases sitting between them. CDR3 length: 14 amino acids. Per the germline V gene, CDR1 is SGHTA and CDR2 is FQGTGA. This sequence originates from a woman aged 50 to 60 who had been exposed to COVID-19. The chain has TRBV7-3 and TRBJ2-3; D may be TRBD1 (7 bases). The sequenced sample was PBMCs or T cells enriched from blood (not recorded which). The CDR3 is CASSRGGGADTQYF. Written as DNA, the CDR3 is TGTGCCAGCAGCCGTGGAGGGGGCGCAGATACGCAGTATTTT.